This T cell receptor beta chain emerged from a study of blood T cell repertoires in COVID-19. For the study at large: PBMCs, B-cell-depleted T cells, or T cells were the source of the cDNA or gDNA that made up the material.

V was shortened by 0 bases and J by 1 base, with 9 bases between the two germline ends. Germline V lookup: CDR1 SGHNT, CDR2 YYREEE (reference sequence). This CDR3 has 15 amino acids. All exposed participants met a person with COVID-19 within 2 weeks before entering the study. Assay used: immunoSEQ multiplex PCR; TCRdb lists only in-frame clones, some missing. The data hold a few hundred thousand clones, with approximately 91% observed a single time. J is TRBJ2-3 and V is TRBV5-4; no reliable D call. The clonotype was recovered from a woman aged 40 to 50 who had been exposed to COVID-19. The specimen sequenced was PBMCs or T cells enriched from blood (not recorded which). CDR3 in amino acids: CASSLGDTGTDTQYF. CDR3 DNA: TGTGCCAGCAGCTTGGGCGACACCGGCACAGATACGCAGTATTTT.